This T cell receptor beta chain came from a study of breast tumors, draining lymph nodes, adjacent tissues. General study results and limits: Tumors had less TCR diversity than lymph nodes, more than nontumor tissue. Tumor T cell lymph node origin was a supported hypothesis, not proven.

TCRdb fed the multiplex PCR reads into MiXCR, producing one record per CDR3 protein. The sample consists of approximately 210,000 distinct CDR3 sequences, roughly 30% of them appearing once. This clonotype was picked up many times. Its antigen is unidentified. CDR3 size: 17 residues. Germline values: CDR1 SGHTA, CDR2 FQGTGA. V lost 4 bases, J lost 0 bases, and 13 bases lay in between. Axillary draining lymph nodes of breast cancer patients supplied the node samples. The source material was axillary lymph node tissue. This chain connects TRBV7-3 to TRBJ2-6; D gene unclear. The clonotype was recovered from a female donor with breast cancer. Some clones in this sample may be carry-over from other donors' samples. Here the CDR3 reads CASSSGPTHSGANVLTF. CDR3 nucleotides: TGTGCCAGCAGCTCCGGGCCGACCCACTCTGGGGCCAACGTCCTGACTTTC. Full variable domain (remainder filled in from reference TRBV7-3 and TRBJ2-6): GAGVSQTPSNKVTEKGKYVELRCDPISGHTALYWYRQSLGQGPEFLIYFQGTGAADDSGLPNDRFFAVRPEGSVSTLKIQRTERGDSAVYLCASSSGPTHSGANVLTFGAGSRLTVL.